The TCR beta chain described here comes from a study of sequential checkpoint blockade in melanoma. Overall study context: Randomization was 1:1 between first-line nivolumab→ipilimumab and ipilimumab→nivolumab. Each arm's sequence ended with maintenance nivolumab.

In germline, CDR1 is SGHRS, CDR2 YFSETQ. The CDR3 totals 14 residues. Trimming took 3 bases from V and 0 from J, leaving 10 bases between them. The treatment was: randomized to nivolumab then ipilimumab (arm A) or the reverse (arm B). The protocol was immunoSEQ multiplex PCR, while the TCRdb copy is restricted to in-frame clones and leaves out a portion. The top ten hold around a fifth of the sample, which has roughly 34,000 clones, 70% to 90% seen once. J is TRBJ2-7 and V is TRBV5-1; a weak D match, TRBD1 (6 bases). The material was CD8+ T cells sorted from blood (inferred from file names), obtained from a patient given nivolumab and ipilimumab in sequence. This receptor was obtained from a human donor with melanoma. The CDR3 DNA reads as TGCGCCAGCAGCTACTGGGACAACTCCTACGAGCAGTACTTC. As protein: CASSYWDNSYEQYF.